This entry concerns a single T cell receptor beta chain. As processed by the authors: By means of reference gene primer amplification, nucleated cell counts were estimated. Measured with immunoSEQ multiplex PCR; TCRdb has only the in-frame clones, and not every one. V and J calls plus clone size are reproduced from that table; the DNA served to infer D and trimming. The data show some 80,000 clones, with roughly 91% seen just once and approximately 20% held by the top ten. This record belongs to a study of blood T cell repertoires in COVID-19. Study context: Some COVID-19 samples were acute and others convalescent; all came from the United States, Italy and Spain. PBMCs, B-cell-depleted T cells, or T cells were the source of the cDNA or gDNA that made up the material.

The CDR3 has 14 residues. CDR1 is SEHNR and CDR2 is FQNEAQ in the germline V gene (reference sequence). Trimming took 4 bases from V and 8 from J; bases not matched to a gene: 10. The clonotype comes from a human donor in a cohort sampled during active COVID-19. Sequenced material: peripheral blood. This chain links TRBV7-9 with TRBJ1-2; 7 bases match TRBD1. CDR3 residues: CASSYGTASWGYTF. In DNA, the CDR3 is TGTGCCAGCAGCTATGGGACAGCGTCCTGGGGCTACACCTTC.